The clone carrying this TCR beta chain was detected only a few times. CDR1 is MNHNS, CDR2 SASEGT, per germline. This CDR3 comprises 13 residues. V trimming: 9 bases; J trimming: 6 bases; junction bases outside the gene matches: 8. Each CDR3 protein is one row after TCRdb ran MiXCR on the RT-PCR reads. The table includes almost 700,000 distinct CDR3 sequences, 12% to 15% detected once. The origin of this receptor is a female donor in good health, serving as a healthy control. The chain combines TRBV6-1 with TRBJ2-7; 10 positions agree with TRBD1. The sequenced sample was memory CD4+ T cells from blood. CDR3: CASFRDRGSEQYF. In nucleotides, the CDR3 is TGTGCCAGTTTTCGGGACAGGGGATCCGAGCAGTACTTC.